The present entry profiles one TCR beta chain with its context. Its target is not known. Germline CDR1 is LNHDA and CDR2 is SQIVND (reference sequence). Trimming stripped 3 bases from V and 9 bases from J, with 20 bases between. This CDR3 comprises 15 residues. The sample belongs to a study of siplizumab effects on memory and regulatory T cells. Whole-study results and caveats: Siplizumab gave mappable alloreactive CD4+ clones an average Treg-derived fraction of about 70%, against roughly 27% in controls. Sequences below about 10^-5 frequency were poorly captured. As a result, only a minor fraction of alloreactive clones mapped to unstimulated subsets.

Per individual sample, 9.9 x 10^4 or so TCR templates were assayed. Measured with immunoSEQ multiplex PCR; TCRdb has only the in-frame clones, and not every one. The sample has over 100,000 clones, about 93% seen once; the top ten hold approximately 0.58%. Sequencing was carried out using Tregs sorted from blood. V usage is TRBV19 and J usage is TRBJ1-2; tentative D call: TRBD1 (6 bases). The receptor comes from a human donor in good health. CDR3 residues: CASSISGRGTMSYTF. CDR3 bases: TGTGCCAGTAGTATCTCCGGCAGGGGAACTATGAGCTACACCTTC.